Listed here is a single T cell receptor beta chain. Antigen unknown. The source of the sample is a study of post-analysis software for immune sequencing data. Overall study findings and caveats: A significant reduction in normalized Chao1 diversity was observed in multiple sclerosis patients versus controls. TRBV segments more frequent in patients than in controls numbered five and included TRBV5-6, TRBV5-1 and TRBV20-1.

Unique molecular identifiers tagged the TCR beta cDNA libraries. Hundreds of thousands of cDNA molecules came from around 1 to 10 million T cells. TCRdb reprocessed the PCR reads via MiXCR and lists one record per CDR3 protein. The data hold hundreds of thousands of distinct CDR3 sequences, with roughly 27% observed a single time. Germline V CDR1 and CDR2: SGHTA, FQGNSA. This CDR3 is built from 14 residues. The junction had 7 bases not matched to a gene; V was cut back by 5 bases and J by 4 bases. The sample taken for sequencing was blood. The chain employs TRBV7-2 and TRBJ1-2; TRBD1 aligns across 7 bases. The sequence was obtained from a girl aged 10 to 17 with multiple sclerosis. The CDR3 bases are TGTGCCAGCAGCCCTCAGGGGGGGATCTATGGCTACACCTTC. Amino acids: CASSPQGGIYGYTF.